Reported below is one T cell receptor beta chain. The data stem from a study of chemoradiotherapy in HPV16-positive cancers. V lost 7 bases, J lost 6 bases, and 8 bases stayed unmatched. This CDR3 is built from 14 residues. In germline, CDR1 is LNHDA, CDR2 SQIVND (reference sequence). Assay: immunoSEQ multiplex PCR; the TCRdb copy retains only in-frame clones and omits some. The sample has tens of thousands of clones; approximately 90% are singletons. Sequenced here: blood, sampled from a patient who underwent chemoradiotherapy. The J gene is TRBJ2-2, the V gene TRBV19; 7 bases match TRBD1. The sequence was collected from a human donor with HPV-associated anogenital cancer. The chain's CDR3 is CASTVRGPSGELFF. DNA of the CDR3: TGTGCCAGTACTGTTAGGGGGCCATCCGGGGAGCTGTTTTTT.